The 5 T cell receptor beta chains below were found in one sample sequenced in a study of CD8 T cells in ankylosing spondylitis. TCRdb re-derived calls from the 5' RACE reads in MiXCR, one entry per CDR3 protein. Of roughly 230,000 distinct CDR3 sequences in the sample, roughly 8% are singletons; the top ten hold around 4.8%. Sequenced material: blood, either unsorted or a sorted T cell fraction (not recorded which). All receptors derive from a female donor with ankylosing spondylitis or in good health (not recorded which).

This clonotype was counted ten times or more. Written as DNA, the CDR3 is TGCAGTCCGGCCAGCGGGGACAATGAGCAGTTCTTC. This gives the protein CSPASGDNEQFF. The genes are TRBV20-1 and TRBJ2-1; 7 bases fit TRBD2. J was trimmed by 5 bases and V by 8 bases; bases with no gene match: 6. Germline CDR1 reads DFQATT; CDR2 reads SNEGSKA (reference sequence). CDR3 length: 12 amino acids.

Details on this clonotype: This clone may be a read error of a much larger clone one base away. The V and J genes are TRBV28 and TRBJ2-7; TRBD2 matches 7 bases. CDR3 length equals 15 residues. From germline, CDR1 is MDHEN and CDR2 SYDVKM. The CDR3 region is CTSIIDRGEGREQYF. Written as DNA, the CDR3 is TGTACCAGCATCATCGATCGAGGGGAGGGTCGCGAGCAGTACTTC.

This clonotype has ten or more counts. The chain carries TRBV7-3 and TRBJ1-2; maybe TRBD1 (6 bases). The V and J ends lost 5 bases and 8 bases respectively, with 21 bases between them. CDR3 length equals 15 residues. Germline lookup yields CDR1 SGHTA and CDR2 FQGTGA. The CDR3 bases are TGTGCCAGCAGCGGAAACCTTGTGGGGGCCGAAGGCTACACCTTC. This encodes CASSGNLVGAEGYTF.

There are many counts of this clonotype. V and J are TRBV5-1 and TRBJ1-2; 7 nucleotides agree with TRBD1. The ends lost 3 bases at V and 4 bases at J; junction bases unmatched: 6. The germline CDR1 and CDR2 sequences are SGHRS and YFSETQ. CDR3 size: 14 residues. The CDR3 protein is CASSSTGVPYGYTF. CDR3 nucleotides: TGCGCCAGCAGCTCCACAGGGGTTCCCTATGGCTACACCTTC.

At least ten counts were recorded for this clonotype. The chain recombines TRBV29-1 with TRBJ2-5; weak D call: TRBD2 (5 bases). Germline lookup yields CDR1 SQVTM and CDR2 ANQGSEA. The CDR3 totals 12 residues. Trimming stripped 5 bases from V and 5 bases from J, with 12 bases between. The CDR3 DNA is TGCAGCGTTCTAATCGGGGAGGAGACCCAGTACTTC. Translated, it gives CSVLIGEETQYF.